A single sample is the source of the 29 T cell receptor beta chains below, sequenced in a study of T cell responses to AZD1222 COVID-19 vaccine. Data came from immunoSEQ multiplex PCR; TCRdb stores just in-frame clones and leaves some out. The data hold some 120,000 clones, with roughly 88% observed a single time. The sample in question was peripheral blood, obtained on day 0 of MenACWY control vaccination. The receptors come from an adult in good health.

The chain couples TRBV10-1 to TRBJ1-2; D not certain. The germline V and J ends were trimmed by 7 bases and 3 bases, with 12 bases remaining between them. The CDR3 has 13 amino acids. Germline V gives CDR1 WNHNN, CDR2 SYGVQD (reference sequence). The CDR3 region is CASTTQPHYGYTF. The CDR3 bases are TGCGCCAGCACCACCCAGCCGCACTATGGCTACACCTTC.

The chain couples TRBV7-9 to TRBJ2-1, with 12 bases aligning to TRBD2. This CDR3 is built from 17 residues. Trimming removed 2 bases from V and 8 bases from J; junction bases left unmatched: 10. Germline values: CDR1 SEHNR, CDR2 FQNEAQ (reference sequence). The CDR3 protein is CASSLWFGTSGSHEQFF. CDR3 DNA sequence: TGTGCCAGCAGCTTATGGTTCGGGACTAGCGGGTCCCATGAGCAGTTCTTC.

The V and J genes are TRBV6-5 and TRBJ1-1, with 9 nucleotides matching TRBD1. The V gene's germline CDR1 is MNHEY and CDR2 SVGAGI. This CDR3 spans 15 amino acids. Trimming at V came to 1 base and at J to 5 bases, leaving 5 bases not matched to a gene. This CDR3 reads CASSYFSGTGTEAFF. In DNA, the CDR3 is TGTGCCAGCAGTTACTTCTCCGGGACAGGGACTGAAGCTTTCTTT.

The chain joins TRBV11-2 to TRBJ2-1; 9 bases fit TRBD2. Unmatched junction bases numbered 12, after V lost 5 bases and J lost 4 bases. The CDR3 is 17 residues long. The germline CDR1 and CDR2 sequences are SGHAT and FQNNGV. The CDR3 reads CASSPGTSNHFYNEQFF. CDR3 DNA: TGTGCCAGCAGCCCGGGGACTAGCAATCATTTTTACAATGAGCAGTTCTTC.

The J gene is TRBJ1-1, the V gene TRBV6-6; 9 bases fit TRBD1. This CDR3 has 15 amino acids. Germline assignment: CDR1 MNHNY and CDR2 SVGAGI (reference sequence). J gave up 2 bases and V 5 bases, and 6 bases lay outside the gene matches. Written as DNA, the CDR3 is TGTGCCAGCAGTGCGCCGGGACAGGGAAACACTGAAGCTTTCTTT. Its translation is CASSAPGQGNTEAFF.

This clone was observed once. The chain has TRBV5-4 and TRBJ1-2; perhaps TRBD1 as D (5 bases). Germline assignment: CDR1 SGHNT and CDR2 YYREEE (reference sequence). This CDR3 has 15 amino acids. Trimming left V 4 bases short and J 4 bases short, with 17 bases between. The CDR3 here is CASSLPTGGIYGYTF. Written as DNA, the CDR3 is TGTGCCAGCAGCCTCCCAACAGGAGGAATCTATGGCTACACCTTC.

The chain couples TRBV27 to TRBJ1-5; no firm D call. The CDR3 extends over 13 amino acids. The germline V gene encodes CDR1 MNHEY and CDR2 SMNVEV (reference sequence). The V end lost 3 bases, the J end lost 7 bases, and 10 bases lay between the germline ends. This chain's CDR3 is CASSFSRGQPQHF. The CDR3 nucleotides are TGTGCCAGCAGTTTTTCCCGGGGACAGCCCCAGCATTTT.

This clone was recorded a few times. The CDR3 reads CASRGGRLNTEAFF. CDR3 in DNA: TGTGCCAGCAGGGGGGGGCGGTTGAACACTGAAGCTTTCTTT. V and J are TRBV6-5 and TRBJ1-1; the D gene is possibly TRBD1 (6 bases). The CDR3 consists of 14 residues. Germline CDR1 reads MNHEY; CDR2 reads SVGAGI. The ends were cut back, 6 bases at V and 0 bases at J, with 11 bases in the middle.

The chain couples TRBV18 to TRBJ2-1; D unresolved. CDR1 is KGHSH and CDR2 is LQKENI in the germline V gene. Trimming removed 0 bases at V and 0 bases at J, with 6 bases between. The CDR3 has 15 amino acids. CDR3 nucleotides: TGTGCCAGCTCACCACCAGCGACCTCCTACAATGAGCAGTTCTTC. Translated, it gives CASSPPATSYNEQFF.

The chain carries TRBV30 and TRBJ2-7; 9 bases agree with TRBD1. The germline gives CDR1 GTSNPN, CDR2 SVGIG (reference sequence). The CDR3 runs 15 residues. Trimming took 3 bases from V and 2 from J; bases not matched to a gene: 8. CDR3 sequence (DNA): TGTGCCTGGAGCCTTTGGGGGACAGGGACCTACGAGCAGTACTTC. Protein product: CAWSLWGTGTYEQYF.

The chain uses TRBV28 and TRBJ2-3, with 12 bases lining up with TRBD2. There are 14 residues in the CDR3. Per germline, CDR1 MDHEN and CDR2 SYDVKM. Unmatched junction bases numbered 2, after V lost 5 bases and J lost 5 bases. DNA for the CDR3: TGTGCCAGCAGTCCGGGACTAGCGGGAGATACGCAGTATTTT. Its protein is CASSPGLAGDTQYF.

The rearrangement links TRBV7-6 to TRBJ2-3; TRBD2 matches 7 bases. CDR3 length equals 16 residues. Trimming cost V 5 bases and J 1 base; bases outside gene matches: 9. CDR1 SGHVS and CDR2 FNYEAQ come from the germline V gene. The CDR3 here is CASSPRAGIGTDTQYF. Written as DNA, the CDR3 is TGTGCCAGCAGCCCTAGAGCGGGAATCGGCACAGATACGCAGTATTTT.

The sample holds a few counts of this clone. The V call is TRBV6-5, the J call TRBJ1-1; D unclear. CDR1 and CDR2 from the germline V gene are MNHEY and SVGAGI. This CDR3 has 15 residues. V shed 5 bases and J shed 5 bases, with 18 bases lying between them. The CDR3 loop reads CASSLYPGMETEAFF. CDR3 bases: TGTGCCAGCAGTCTGTACCCAGGAATGGAGACTGAAGCTTTCTTT.

This rearrangement joins TRBV6-5 to TRBJ1-5, with 7 bases that match TRBD1. Trimming removed 2 bases from V and 3 bases from J; junction bases left unmatched: 4. Germline V lookup: CDR1 MNHEY, CDR2 SVGAGI. The CDR3 is made up of 15 amino acids. CDR3 residues: CASSYGDSVNQPQHF. For the CDR3, the DNA is TGTGCCAGCAGTTACGGGGACAGCGTCAATCAGCCCCAGCATTTT.

This sequence joins TRBV5-1 and TRBJ2-1; 7 bases align to TRBD1. CDR1 and CDR2 (germline): SGHRS, YFSETQ. The CDR3 contains 14 residues. After removal of 2 bases from V and 8 bases from J, the junction contained 7 bases not matched to a gene. The CDR3 loop reads CASSLQGRGDEQFF. The CDR3 coding sequence is TGCGCCAGCAGCTTACAGGGGCGCGGCGATGAGCAGTTCTTC.

V and J are TRBV3-1 (or the pseudogene TRBV3-2) and TRBJ2-2; D gene unclear. Trimming left V 0 bases short and J 11 bases short, with 13 bases between. The length of the CDR3 is 14 residues. Per germline, CDR1 LGHDT and CDR2 YNNKEL (reference sequence). The CDR3 sequence: CASSQDLGQRELFF. In nucleotides, the CDR3 is TGTGCCAGCAGCCAAGATTTAGGCCAGCGAGAGCTGTTTTTT.

V is TRBV29-1 and J is TRBJ2-3; no clear D gene. Germline V lookup: CDR1 SQVTM, CDR2 ANQGSEA. This CDR3 spans 15 amino acids. V was shortened by 6 bases and J by 0 bases, with 16 bases between the two germline ends. The CDR3 coding sequence is TGCAGCGTAAACCCCTGGGCCACTAGCACAGATACGCAGTATTTT. This translates into CSVNPWATSTDTQYF.

The rearrangement joins TRBV7-6 to TRBJ2-1; no clear D. The germline V gene has CDR1 SGHVS and CDR2 FNYEAQ. The CDR3 has 15 residues. V was trimmed by 3 bases and J by 4 bases, leaving 13 bases between them. CDR3 residues: CASSLGVTVYNEQFF. The CDR3 DNA reads as TGTGCCAGCAGCTTGGGTGTCACAGTATACAATGAGCAGTTCTTC.

The genes are TRBV6-1 and TRBJ1-5, with a possible D match to TRBD1 (5 bases). This CDR3 is 13 amino acids long. Germline values: CDR1 MNHNS, CDR2 SASEGT. V was shortened by 3 bases and J by 7 bases, with 10 bases between the two germline ends. The CDR3 loop reads CASSDRVGQPQHF. In nucleotides, the CDR3 is TGTGCCAGCAGTGACAGGGTTGGGCAGCCCCAGCATTTT.

This chain links TRBV2 with TRBJ2-3, with 10 bases matching TRBD2. The CDR3 is 14 amino acids. CDR1 SNHLY and CDR2 FYNNEI come from the germline V gene. Trimming took 6 bases from V and 1 from J; bases not matched to a gene: 1. CDR3 coding DNA: TGTGCCAGCAGGGGGACTAGCGGCACAGATACGCAGTATTTT. Translating it yields CASRGTSGTDTQYF.

The chain recombines TRBV28 with TRBJ2-2, with TRBD2 as a possible D gene (6 bases). CDR1 and CDR2 from the germline V gene are MDHEN and SYDVKM. The length of the CDR3 is 15 residues. Trimming removed 3 bases at V and 0 bases at J, with 8 bases between. In DNA, the CDR3 is TGTGCCAGCAGTTTCGGGAGAGCGAACACCGGGGAGCTGTTTTTT. Protein product: CASSFGRANTGELFF.

CDR3 in amino acids: CASSSEWQTNQPQHF. DNA of the CDR3: TGTGCCAGCAGTTCGGAATGGCAGACCAATCAGCCCCAGCATTTT. V gene TRBV28 combines with J gene TRBJ1-5; no reliable D call. The CDR3 runs to 15 residues. CDR1 is MDHEN, CDR2 SYDVKM, per germline. V was cut by 4 bases and J by 3 bases, with 13 bases left in between.

The chain recombines TRBV12-3 or TRBV12-4 with TRBJ1-2, with 7 bases identical to TRBD1. The CDR3 covers 11 residues. Trimming at V came to 5 bases and at J to 7 bases, leaving 1 base not matched to a gene. The CDR3 is CASSPGGGYTF. The CDR3 nucleotides are TGTGCCAGCAGTCCAGGGGGTGGCTACACCTTC.

This sequence joins TRBV24-1 and TRBJ2-2; possibly TRBD1 for D (6 bases). The CDR3 runs to 15 residues. Trimming stripped 6 bases from V and 7 bases from J, with 17 bases between. In germline, CDR1 is KGHDR, CDR2 SFDVKD. The CDR3 spells CATSTPRGDGGELFF. The DNA for the CDR3 is TGTGCCACCAGTACCCCCAGGGGCGACGGCGGGGAGCTGTTTTTT.

The J gene is TRBJ1-1, the V gene TRBV7-9, with D unclear. The V and J ends lost 2 bases and 6 bases respectively, with 10 bases between them. The CDR3 extends over 13 amino acids. Germline V gene sequence: CDR1 SEHNR, CDR2 FQNEAQ (reference sequence). The CDR3 nucleotides read TGTGCCAGCAGCTTACCGAGGTTCGCTGAAGCTTTCTTT. Amino acids: CASSLPRFAEAFF.

The chain is built from TRBV6-4 and TRBJ2-3; tentatively, D is TRBD1 or TRBD2 (6 bases each). V gave up 4 bases and J gave up 4 bases, with 15 bases separating them. The CDR3 covers 15 residues. CDR1 is MRHNA, CDR2 SNTAGT, per germline. The CDR3 DNA reads TGTGCCAGCAGTGGAAGCGCGGGACAAGCAGATACGCAGTATTTT. Translation: CASSGSAGQADTQYF.

V is TRBV11-2 and J is TRBJ2-7; TRBD2 matches at 10 bases. This CDR3 has 16 residues. From germline, CDR1 is SGHAT and CDR2 FQNNGV. Trimming at V came to 5 bases and at J to 4 bases, leaving 11 bases not matched to a gene. The CDR3 DNA follows: TGTGCCAGCAGCCCCATTCGAAGGACTAGCGGATACGAGCAGTACTTC. Protein: CASSPIRRTSGYEQYF. The variable domain in full, completed from reference TRBV11-2 and TRBJ2-7, reads EAGVAQSPRYKIIEKRQSVAFWCNPISGHATLYWYQQILGQGPKLLIQFQNNGVVDDSQLPKDRFSAERLKGVDSTLKIQPAKLEDSAVYLCASSPIRRTSGYEQYFGPGTRLTVT.

This rearrangement joins TRBV5-3 to TRBJ1-2; D not resolved. TRBV5-3 counts as an open reading frame of uncertain function. V was pared by 3 bases and J by 5 bases, with 11 bases between. CDR3 length equals 13 residues. The CDR3 here is CARSSPNGYGYTF. CDR3 nucleotide sequence: TGTGCCAGAAGCTCCCCCAATGGATATGGCTACACCTTC.

The V and J genes are TRBV18 and TRBJ2-2; 8 bases agree with TRBD1. Germline CDR1 KGHSH, CDR2 LQKENI. The CDR3 is 18 residues long. J gave up 4 bases and V 3 bases, and 13 bases lay outside the gene matches. CDR3 loop: CASSPPLGQGASTGELFF. CDR3 coding DNA: TGTGCCAGCTCACCCCCACTTGGGCAGGGGGCTAGCACCGGGGAGCTGTTTTTT.